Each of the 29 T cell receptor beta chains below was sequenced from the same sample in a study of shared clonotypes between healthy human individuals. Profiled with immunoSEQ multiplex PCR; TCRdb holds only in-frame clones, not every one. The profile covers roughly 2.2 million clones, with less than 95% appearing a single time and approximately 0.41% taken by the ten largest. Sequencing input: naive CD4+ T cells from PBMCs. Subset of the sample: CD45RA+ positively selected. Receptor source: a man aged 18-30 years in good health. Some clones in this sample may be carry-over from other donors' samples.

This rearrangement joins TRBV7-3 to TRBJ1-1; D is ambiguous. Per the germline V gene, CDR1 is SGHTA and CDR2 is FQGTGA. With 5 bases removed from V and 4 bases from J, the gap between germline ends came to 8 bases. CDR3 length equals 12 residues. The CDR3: CASSVTLTEAFF. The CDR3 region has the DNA TGTGCCAGCAGCGTTACACTCACTGAAGCTTTCTTT.

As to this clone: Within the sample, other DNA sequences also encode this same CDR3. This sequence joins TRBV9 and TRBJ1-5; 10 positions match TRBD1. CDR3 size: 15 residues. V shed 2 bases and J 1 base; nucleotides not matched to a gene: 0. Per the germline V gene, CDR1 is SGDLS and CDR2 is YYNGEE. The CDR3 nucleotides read TGTGCCAGCAGCGTGGGACAGGGGAGCAATCAGCCCCAGCATTTT. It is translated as CASSVGQGSNQPQHF.

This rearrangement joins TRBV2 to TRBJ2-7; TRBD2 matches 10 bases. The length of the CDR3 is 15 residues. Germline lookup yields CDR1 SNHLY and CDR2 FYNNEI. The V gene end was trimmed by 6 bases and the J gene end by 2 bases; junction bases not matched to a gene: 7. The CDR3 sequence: CASRDSGRTAYEQYF. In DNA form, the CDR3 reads TGTGCCAGCAGGGATAGCGGGAGGACCGCCTACGAGCAGTACTTC. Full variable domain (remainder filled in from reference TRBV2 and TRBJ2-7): EPEVTQTPSHQVTQMGQEVILRCVPISNHLYFYWYRQILGQKVEFLVSFYNNEISEKSEIFDDQFSVERPDGSNFTLKIRSTKLEDSAMYFCASRDSGRTAYEQYFGPGTRLTVT.

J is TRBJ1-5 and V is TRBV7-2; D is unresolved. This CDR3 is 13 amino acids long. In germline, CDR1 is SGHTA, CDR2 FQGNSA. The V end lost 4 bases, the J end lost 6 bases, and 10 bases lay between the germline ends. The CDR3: CASSSLSGQPQHF. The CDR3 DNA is TGTGCCAGCAGCTCTTTGTCGGGTCAGCCCCAGCATTTT.

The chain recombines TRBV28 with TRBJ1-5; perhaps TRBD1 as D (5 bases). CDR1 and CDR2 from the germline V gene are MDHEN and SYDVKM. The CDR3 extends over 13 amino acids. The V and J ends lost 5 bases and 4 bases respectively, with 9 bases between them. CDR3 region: CASSRDGNQPQHF. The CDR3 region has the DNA TGTGCCAGCAGTCGGGACGGGAATCAGCCCCAGCATTTT.

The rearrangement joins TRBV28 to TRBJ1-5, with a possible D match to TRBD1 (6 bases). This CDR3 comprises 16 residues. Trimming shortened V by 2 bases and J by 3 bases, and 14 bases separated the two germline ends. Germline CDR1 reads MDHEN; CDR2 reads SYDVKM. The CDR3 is CASSLPWTVNNQPQHF. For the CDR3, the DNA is TGTGCCAGCAGTTTACCCTGGACAGTAAACAATCAGCCCCAGCATTTT. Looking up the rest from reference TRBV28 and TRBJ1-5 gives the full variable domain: DVKVTQSSRYLVKRTGEKVFLECVQDMDHENMFWYRQDPGLGLRLIYFSYDVKMKEKGDIPEGYSVSREKKERFSLILESASTNQTSMYLCASSLPWTVNNQPQHFGDGTRLSIL.

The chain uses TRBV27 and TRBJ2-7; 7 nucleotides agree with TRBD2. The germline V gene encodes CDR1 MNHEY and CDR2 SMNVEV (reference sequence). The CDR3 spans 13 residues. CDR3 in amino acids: CASGQDHNYEQYF. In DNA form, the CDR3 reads TGTGCTAGCGGGCAGGATCATAATTACGAGCAGTACTTC.

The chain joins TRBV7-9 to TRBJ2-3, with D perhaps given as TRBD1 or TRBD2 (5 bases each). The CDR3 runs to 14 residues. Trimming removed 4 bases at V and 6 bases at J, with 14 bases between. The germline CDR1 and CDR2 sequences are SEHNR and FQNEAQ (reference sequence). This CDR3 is CASSWPGPTDTQYF. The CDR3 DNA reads TGTGCCAGCAGCTGGCCGGGACCCACCGATACGCAGTATTTT.

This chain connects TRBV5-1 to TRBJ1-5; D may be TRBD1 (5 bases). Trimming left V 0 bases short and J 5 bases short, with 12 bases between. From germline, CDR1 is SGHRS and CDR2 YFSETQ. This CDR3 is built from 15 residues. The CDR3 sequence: CASSLGGTKDQPQHF. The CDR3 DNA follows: TGCGCCAGCAGCTTGGGTGGGACTAAGGATCAGCCCCAGCATTTT. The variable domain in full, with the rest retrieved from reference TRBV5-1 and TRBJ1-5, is KAGVTQTPRYLIKTRGQQVTLSCSPISGHRSVSWYQQTPGQGLQFLFEYFSETQRNKGNFPGRFSGRQFSNSRSEMNVSTLELGDSALYLCASSLGGTKDQPQHFGDGTRLSIL.

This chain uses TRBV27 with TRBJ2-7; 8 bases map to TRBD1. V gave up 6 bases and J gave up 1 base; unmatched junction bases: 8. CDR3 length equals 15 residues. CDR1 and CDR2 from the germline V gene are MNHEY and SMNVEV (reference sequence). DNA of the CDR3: TGTGCCAGCAGACCAGAGGGACAGGCTTCCTACGAGCAGTACTTC. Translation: CASRPEGQASYEQYF.

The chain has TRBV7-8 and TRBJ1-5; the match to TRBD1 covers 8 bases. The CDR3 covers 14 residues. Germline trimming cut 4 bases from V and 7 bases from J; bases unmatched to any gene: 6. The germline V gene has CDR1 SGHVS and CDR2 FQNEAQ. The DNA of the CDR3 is TGTGCCAGCAGCTCAGGACAGGGAACCCAGCCCCAGCATTTT. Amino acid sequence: CASSSGQGTQPQHF.

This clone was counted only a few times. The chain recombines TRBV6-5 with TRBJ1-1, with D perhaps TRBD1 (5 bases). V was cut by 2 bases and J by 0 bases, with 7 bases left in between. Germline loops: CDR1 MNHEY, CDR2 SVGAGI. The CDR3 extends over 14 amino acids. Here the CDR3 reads CASSYDRLNTEAFF. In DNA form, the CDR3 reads TGTGCCAGCAGTTACGACAGATTGAACACTGAAGCTTTCTTT.

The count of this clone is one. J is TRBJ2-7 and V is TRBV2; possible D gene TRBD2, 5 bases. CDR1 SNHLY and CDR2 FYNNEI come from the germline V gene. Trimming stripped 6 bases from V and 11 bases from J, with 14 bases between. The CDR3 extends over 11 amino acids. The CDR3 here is CASSAPLGKYF. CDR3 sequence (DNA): TGTGCCAGCAGCGCACCCCTCGGGAAGTACTTC. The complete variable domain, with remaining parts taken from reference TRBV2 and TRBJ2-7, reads EPEVTQTPSHQVTQMGQEVILRCVPISNHLYFYWYRQILGQKVEFLVSFYNNEISEKSEIFDDQFSVERPDGSNFTLKIRSTKLEDSAMYFCASSAPLGKYFGPGTRLTVT.

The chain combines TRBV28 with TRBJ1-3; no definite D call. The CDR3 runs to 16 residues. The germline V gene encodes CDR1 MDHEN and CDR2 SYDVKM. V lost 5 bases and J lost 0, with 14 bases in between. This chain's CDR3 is CASSPPTRISGNTIYF. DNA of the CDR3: TGTGCCAGCAGTCCCCCAACCAGGATCTCTGGAAACACCATATATTTT.

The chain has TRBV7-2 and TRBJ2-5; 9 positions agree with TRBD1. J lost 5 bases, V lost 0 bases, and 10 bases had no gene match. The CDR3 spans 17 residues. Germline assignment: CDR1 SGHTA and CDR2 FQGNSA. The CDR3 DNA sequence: TGTGCCAGCAGCTTAGCTCCCGTAAGACAGGGGGGGGAGACCCAGTACTTC. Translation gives CASSLAPVRQGGETQYF.

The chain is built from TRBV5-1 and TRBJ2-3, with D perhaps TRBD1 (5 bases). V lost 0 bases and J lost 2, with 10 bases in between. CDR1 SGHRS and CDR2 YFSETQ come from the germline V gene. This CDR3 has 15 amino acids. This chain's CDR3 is CASSLGQGFTDTQYF. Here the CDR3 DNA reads TGCGCCAGCAGCTTGGGTCAGGGTTTCACAGATACGCAGTATTTT.

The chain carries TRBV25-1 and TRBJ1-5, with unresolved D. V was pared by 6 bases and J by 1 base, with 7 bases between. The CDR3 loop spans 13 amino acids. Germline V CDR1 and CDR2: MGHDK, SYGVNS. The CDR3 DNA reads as TGTGCCAGCAGGTCATCAAGCAATCAGCCCCAGCATTTT. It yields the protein CASRSSSNQPQHF.

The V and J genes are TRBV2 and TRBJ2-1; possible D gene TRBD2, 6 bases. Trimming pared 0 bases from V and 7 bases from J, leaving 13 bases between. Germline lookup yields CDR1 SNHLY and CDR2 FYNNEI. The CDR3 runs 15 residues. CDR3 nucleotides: TGTGCCAGCAGTGAAGCCGCCCAAGCGGGTAATGAGCAGTTCTTC. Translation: CASSEAAQAGNEQFF. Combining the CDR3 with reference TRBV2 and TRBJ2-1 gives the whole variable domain EPEVTQTPSHQVTQMGQEVILRCVPISNHLYFYWYRQILGQKVEFLVSFYNNEISEKSEIFDDQFSVERPDGSNFTLKIRSTKLEDSAMYFCASSEAAQAGNEQFFGPGTRLTVL.

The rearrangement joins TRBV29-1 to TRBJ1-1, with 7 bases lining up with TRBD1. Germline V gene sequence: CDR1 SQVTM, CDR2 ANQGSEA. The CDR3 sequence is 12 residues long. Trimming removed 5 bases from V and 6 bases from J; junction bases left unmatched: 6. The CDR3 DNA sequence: TGCAGCGTTTTGGGCCAGGGGGCTGAAGCTTTCTTT. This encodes CSVLGQGAEAFF.

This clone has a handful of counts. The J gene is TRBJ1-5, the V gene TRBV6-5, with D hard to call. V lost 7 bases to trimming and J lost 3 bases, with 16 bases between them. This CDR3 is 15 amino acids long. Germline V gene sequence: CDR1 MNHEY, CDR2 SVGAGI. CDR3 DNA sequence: TGTGCCAGCAAAGTTACATTGGGAATCAATCAGCCCCAGCATTTT. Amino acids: CASKVTLGINQPQHF.

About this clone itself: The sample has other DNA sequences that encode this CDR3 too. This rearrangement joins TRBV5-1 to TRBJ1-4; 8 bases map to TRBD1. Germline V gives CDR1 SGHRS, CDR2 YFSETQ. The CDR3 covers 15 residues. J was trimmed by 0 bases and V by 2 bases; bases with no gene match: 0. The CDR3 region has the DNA TGCGCCAGCAGCTTACAGGGGGCAACTAATGAAAAACTGTTTTTT. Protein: CASSLQGATNEKLFF.

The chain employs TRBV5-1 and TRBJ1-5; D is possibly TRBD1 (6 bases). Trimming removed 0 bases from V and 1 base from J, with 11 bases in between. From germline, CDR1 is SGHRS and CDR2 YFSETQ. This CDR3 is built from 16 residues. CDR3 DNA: TGCGCCAGCAGCTTGGAGGGGGACCTGAGCAATCAGCCCCAGCATTTT. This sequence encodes CASSLEGDLSNQPQHF.

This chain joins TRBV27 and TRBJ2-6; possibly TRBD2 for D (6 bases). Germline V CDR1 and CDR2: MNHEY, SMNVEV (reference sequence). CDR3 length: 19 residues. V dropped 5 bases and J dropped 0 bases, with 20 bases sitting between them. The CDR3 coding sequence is TGTGCCAGCAGTATCTTCTCGGCGGGGACCCTCTCTGGGGCCAACGTCCTGACTTTC. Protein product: CASSIFSAGTLSGANVLTF.

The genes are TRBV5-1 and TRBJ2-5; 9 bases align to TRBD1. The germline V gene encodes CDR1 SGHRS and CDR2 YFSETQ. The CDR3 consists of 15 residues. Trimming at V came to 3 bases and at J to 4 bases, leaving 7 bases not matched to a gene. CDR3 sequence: CASSSWTGVVETQYF. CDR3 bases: TGCGCCAGCAGCTCATGGACAGGGGTGGTAGAGACCCAGTACTTC.

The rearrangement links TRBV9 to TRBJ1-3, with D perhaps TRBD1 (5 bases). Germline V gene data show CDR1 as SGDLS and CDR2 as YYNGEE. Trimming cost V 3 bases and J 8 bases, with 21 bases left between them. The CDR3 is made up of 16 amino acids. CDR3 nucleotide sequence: TGTGCCAGCAGCGGCGGGACCCAGGGAGGGGTATACACCATATATTTT. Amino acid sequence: CASSGGTQGGVYTIYF.

The CDR3 here is CASTEALAPYYGYTF. CDR3 DNA sequence: TGTGCCAGCACGGAGGCCCTTGCACCGTACTATGGCTACACCTTC. This chain uses TRBV28 with TRBJ1-2; D not certain. The CDR3 runs 15 residues. Trimming shortened V by 7 bases and J by 3 bases, and 18 bases separated the two germline ends. Germline lookup yields CDR1 MDHEN and CDR2 SYDVKM.

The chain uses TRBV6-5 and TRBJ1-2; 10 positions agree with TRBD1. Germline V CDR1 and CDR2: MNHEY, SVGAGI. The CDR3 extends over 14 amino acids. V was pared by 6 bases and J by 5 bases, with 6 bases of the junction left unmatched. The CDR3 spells CASRGQGFGYGYTF. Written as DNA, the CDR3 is TGTGCCAGCAGGGGACAGGGGTTTGGGTATGGCTACACCTTC.

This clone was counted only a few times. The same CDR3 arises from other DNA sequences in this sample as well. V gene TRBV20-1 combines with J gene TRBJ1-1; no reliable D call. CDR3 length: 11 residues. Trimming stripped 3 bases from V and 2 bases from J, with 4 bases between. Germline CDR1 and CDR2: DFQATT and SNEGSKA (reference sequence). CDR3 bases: TGCAGTGCTAGGCTTAACACTGAAGCTTTCTTT. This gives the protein CSARLNTEAFF.

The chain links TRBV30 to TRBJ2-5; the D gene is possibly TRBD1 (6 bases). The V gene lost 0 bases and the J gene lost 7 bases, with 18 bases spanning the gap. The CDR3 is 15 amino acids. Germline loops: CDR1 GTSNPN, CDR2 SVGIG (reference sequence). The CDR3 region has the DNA TGTGCCTGGAGTGTACGGCGGTTAAGGGGGAGGACCCAGTACTTC. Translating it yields CAWSVRRLRGRTQYF. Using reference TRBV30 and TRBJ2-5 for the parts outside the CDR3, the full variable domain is SQTIHQWPATLVQPVGSPLSLECTVEGTSNPNLYWYRQAAGRGLQLLFYSVGIGQISSEVPQNLSASRPQDRQFILSSKKLLLSDSGFYLCAWSVRRLRGRTQYFGPGTRLLVL.